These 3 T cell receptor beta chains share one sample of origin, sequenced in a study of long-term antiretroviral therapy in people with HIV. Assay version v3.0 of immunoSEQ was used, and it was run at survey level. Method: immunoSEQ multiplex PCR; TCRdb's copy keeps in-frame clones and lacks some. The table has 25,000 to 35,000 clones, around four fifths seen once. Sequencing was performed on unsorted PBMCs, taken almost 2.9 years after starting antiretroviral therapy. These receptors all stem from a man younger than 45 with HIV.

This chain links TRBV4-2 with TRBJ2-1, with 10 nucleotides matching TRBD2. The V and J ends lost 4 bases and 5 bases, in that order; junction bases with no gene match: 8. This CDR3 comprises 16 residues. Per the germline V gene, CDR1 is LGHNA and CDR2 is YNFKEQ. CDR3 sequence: CASSRGVSGGDNEQFF. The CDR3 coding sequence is TGTGCCAGCAGCCGGGGGGTCAGCGGGGGGGACAATGAGCAGTTCTTC.

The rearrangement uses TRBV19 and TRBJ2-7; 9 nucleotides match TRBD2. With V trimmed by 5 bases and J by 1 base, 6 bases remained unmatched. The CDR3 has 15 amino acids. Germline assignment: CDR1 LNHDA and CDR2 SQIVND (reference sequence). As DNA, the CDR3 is TGTGCCAGTAGTTCCGAGACTAGCGGATCCTACGAGCAGTACTTC. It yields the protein CASSSETSGSYEQYF.

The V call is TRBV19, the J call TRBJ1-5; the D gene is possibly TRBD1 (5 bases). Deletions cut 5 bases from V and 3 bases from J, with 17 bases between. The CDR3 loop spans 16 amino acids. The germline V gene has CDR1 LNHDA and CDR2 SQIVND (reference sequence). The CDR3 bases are TGTGCCAGTAGTCCATTGCAGGGCTTGGACAATCAGCCCCAGCATTTT. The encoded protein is CASSPLQGLDNQPQHF.